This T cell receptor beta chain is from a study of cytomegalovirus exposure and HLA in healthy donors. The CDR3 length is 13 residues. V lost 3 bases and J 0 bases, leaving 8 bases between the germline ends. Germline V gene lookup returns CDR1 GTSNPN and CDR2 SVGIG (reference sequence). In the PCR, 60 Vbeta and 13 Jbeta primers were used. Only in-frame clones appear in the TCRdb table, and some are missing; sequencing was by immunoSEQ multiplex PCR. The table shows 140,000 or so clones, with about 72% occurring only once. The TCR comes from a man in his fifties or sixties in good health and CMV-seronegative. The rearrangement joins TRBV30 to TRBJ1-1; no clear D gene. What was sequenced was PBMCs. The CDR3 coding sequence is TGTGCCTGGAGCGCTACAGTGAACACTGAAGCTTTCTTT. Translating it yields CAWSATVNTEAFF.